These T cell receptor beta chains were read from a single sample in a study of blood T cell repertoires in COVID-19. Method: immunoSEQ multiplex PCR; TCRdb's copy keeps in-frame clones and lacks some. The sample carries about 140,000 clones, 75% to 90% recorded once. The sequencing sample was made of PBMCs or T cells enriched from blood (not recorded which). Receptors were obtained from a man between 65 and 85 years old who had been exposed to COVID-19. The CDR3 runs from the conserved cysteine through the conserved F or W. Rows give clone size only sometimes, using once, few, many, or a class for an expanded clone.

TRBV7-3	TRBJ2-3	.	17	CASSPRLAGESTDTQYF
TRBV5-1	TRBJ1-4	.	15	CASSIQQGAREKLFF
TRBV27	TRBJ2-1	.	16	CASRSERSGSYNEQFF
TRBV18	TRBJ1-1	.	13	CASSPQGATEAFF
TRBV30	TRBJ1-3	.	14	CACDREYSGNTIYF
TRBV25-1	TRBJ2-5	once	14	CASSEGGALETQYF
TRBV5-8	TRBJ2-5	.	17	CASSFGQGVDQVETQYF
TRBV4-2	TRBJ1-2	.	16	CASSQEGTGPLYGYTF
TRBV28	TRBJ2-3	.	15	CASSLIGRDWDTQYF
TRBV29-1	TRBJ2-5	.	12	CSVDVLGETQYF
TRBV20-1	TRBJ1-2	.	11	CSASTGVGYTF
TRBV5-4	TRBJ2-1	.	15	CASSLGQISYNEQFF
TRBV9	TRBJ1-2	few	14	CASSAIQGNYGYTF
TRBV19	TRBJ1-4	.	16	CASSMPGGGPNEKLFF
TRBV7-2	TRBJ2-5	.	14	CASSRTGAGETQYF
TRBV2	TRBJ2-5	.	14	CASRGVAGVETQYF
TRBV11-3	TRBJ2-2	few	12	CASSGDRVELFF
TRBV30	TRBJ2-2	.	13	CAWSSGVGGELFF
TRBV10-3	TRBJ1-2	.	15	CAISEGVAANYGYTF
TRBV9	TRBJ1-4	.	13	CASSVGQNEKLFF
TRBV2	TRBJ1-1	.	15	CASTPDRPSTTEAFF
TRBV6-5	TRBJ1-5	once	15	CASSPDRGPNQPQHF
TRBV7-8	TRBJ1-2	few	14	CASSLAEGNYGYTF
TRBV24-1	TRBJ2-7	.	16	CATSDPRTLLEDEQYF
TRBV4-3	TRBJ1-2	.	15	CASSQGLTGVDGYTF
TRBV27	TRBJ1-1	.	14	CASSLERRYTEAFF
TRBV12-5	TRBJ2-7	once	16	CASGLTTGTAFYEQYF
TRBV4-1	TRBJ1-5	once	16	CASSQEDTYSNQPQHF
TRBV5-1	TRBJ2-3	.	14	CASEGTGGTNTQYF
TRBV7-9	TRBJ1-2	.	15	CASSLVGVGGHGYTF
TRBV6-5	TRBJ1-4	few	15	CASSPGGTGKEKLFF
TRBV19	TRBJ2-7	.	15	CASSLAGGPPLGQYF
TRBV29-1	TRBJ2-3	.	12	CSVEGGADTQYF
TRBV20-1	TRBJ1-2	.	11	CSAQPPGGYTF
TRBV5-4	TRBJ1-3	.	15	CASSWVGSSGNTIYF
TRBV19	TRBJ1-2	once	14	CATATTGTGDGYTF
TRBV7-2	TRBJ1-2	.	14	CASSLGREGYGYTF
TRBV29-1	TRBJ2-3	.	15	CSVGRQKGETDTQYF
TRBV2	TRBJ1-6	once	14	CASSDSAGLTPLHF
TRBV7-2	TRBJ1-1	.	14	CASRIQGRNTEAFF
TRBV29-1	TRBJ1-2	.	11	CSVRGNYGYTF
TRBV19	TRBJ2-7	once	14	CASSMGQGPYEQYF
TRBV6-5	TRBJ1-1	.	15	CASSYPTGLGTEAFF
TRBV30	TRBJ1-1	once	13	CAWSVTANREAFF
TRBV6-5	TRBJ1-6	.	14	CATGGSSYNSPLHF
TRBV7-2	TRBJ2-5	.	14	CASRRDRGRETQYF
TRBV28	TRBJ2-2	.	19	CASSFQGVQGATQFGELFF
TRBV12-2	TRBJ2-2	.	19	CASRLSRPWGPENTGELFF
TRBV30	TRBJ1-4	.	15	CAWSGGTGRNEKLFF
TRBV27	TRBJ2-7	few	13	CASRLTSEYEQYF